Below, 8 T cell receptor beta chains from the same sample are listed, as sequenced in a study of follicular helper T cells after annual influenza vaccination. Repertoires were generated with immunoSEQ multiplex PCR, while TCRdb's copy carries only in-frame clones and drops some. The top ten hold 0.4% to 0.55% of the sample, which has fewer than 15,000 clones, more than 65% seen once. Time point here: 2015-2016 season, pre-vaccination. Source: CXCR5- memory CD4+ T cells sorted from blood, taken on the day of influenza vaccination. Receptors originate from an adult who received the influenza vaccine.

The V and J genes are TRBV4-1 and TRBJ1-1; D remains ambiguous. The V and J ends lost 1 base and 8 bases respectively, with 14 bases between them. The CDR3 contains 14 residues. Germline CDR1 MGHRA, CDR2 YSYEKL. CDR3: CASSQVTGRREAFF. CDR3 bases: TGCGCCAGCAGCCAAGTTACGGGTCGAAGAGAAGCTTTCTTT.

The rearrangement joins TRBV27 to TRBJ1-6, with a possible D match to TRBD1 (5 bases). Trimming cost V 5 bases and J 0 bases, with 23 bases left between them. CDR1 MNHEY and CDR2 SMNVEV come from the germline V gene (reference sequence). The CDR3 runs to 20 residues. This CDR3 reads CASSLKSPTGPSSYNSPLHF. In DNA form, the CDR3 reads TGTGCCAGCAGTCTCAAAAGCCCTACAGGTCCGAGCTCCTATAATTCACCCCTCCACTTT.

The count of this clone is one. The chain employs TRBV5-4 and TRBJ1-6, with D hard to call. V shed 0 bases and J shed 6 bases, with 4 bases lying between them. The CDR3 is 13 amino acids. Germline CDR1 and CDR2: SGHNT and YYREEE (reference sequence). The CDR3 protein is CASSLESNSPLHF. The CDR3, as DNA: TGTGCCAGCAGCTTGGAGAGTAATTCACCCCTCCACTTT.

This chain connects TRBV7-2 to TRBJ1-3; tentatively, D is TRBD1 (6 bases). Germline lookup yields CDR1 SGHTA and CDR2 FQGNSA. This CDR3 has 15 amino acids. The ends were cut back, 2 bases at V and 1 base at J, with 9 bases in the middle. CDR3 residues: CASSLTGPSGNTIYF. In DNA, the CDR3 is TGTGCCAGCAGCTTAACAGGGCCTTCTGGAAACACCATATATTTT. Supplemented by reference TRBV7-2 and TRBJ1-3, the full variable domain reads GAGVSQSPSNKVTEKGKDVELRCDPISGHTALYWYRQSLGQGLEFLIYFQGNSAPDKSGLPSDRFSAERTGGSVSTLTIQRTQQEDSAVYLCASSLTGPSGNTIYFGEGSWLTVV.

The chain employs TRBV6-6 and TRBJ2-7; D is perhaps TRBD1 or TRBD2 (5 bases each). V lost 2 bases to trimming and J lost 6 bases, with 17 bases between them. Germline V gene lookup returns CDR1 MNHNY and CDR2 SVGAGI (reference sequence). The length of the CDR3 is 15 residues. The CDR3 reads CASSYPTGRAGEQYF. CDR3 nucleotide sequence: TGTGCCAGCAGTTACCCTACGGGGCGCGCTGGCGAGCAGTACTTC.

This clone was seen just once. The CDR3 is CASSQGERDSTDTQYF. The CDR3 DNA follows: TGTGCCAGCAGCCAAGGAGAGAGGGATAGCACAGATACGCAGTATTTT. The gene calls are TRBV5-4 and TRBJ2-3; D is possibly TRBD2 (5 bases). The V gene lost 4 bases and the J gene lost 0 bases, with 15 bases spanning the gap. The CDR3 runs to 16 residues. Per the germline V gene, CDR1 is SGHNT and CDR2 is YYREEE (reference sequence). Drawing the rest from reference TRBV5-4 and TRBJ2-3, the complete variable domain is ETGVTQSPTHLIKTRGQQVTLRCSSQSGHNTVSWYQQALGQGPQFIFQYYREEENGRGNFPPRFSGLQFPNYSSELNVNALELDDSALYLCASSQGERDSTDTQYFGPGTRLTVL.

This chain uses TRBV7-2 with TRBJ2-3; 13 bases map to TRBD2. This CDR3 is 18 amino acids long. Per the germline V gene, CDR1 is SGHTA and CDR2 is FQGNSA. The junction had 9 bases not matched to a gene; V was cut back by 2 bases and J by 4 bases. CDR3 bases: TGTGCCAGCAGCTTACGCGGGACTAGCGGGGTAACACCAGATACGCAGTATTTT. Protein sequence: CASSLRGTSGVTPDTQYF.

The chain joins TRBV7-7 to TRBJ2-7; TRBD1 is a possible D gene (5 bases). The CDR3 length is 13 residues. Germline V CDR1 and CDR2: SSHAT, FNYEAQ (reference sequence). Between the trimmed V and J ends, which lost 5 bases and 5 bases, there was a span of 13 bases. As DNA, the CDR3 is TGTGCCAGCAGCCTCAGGGTAGGGAACGAGCAGTACTTC. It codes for CASSLRVGNEQYF. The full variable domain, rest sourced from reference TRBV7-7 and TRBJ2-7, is GAGVSQSPRYKVTKRGQDVTLRCDPISSHATLYWYQQALGQGPEFLTYFNYEAQPDKSGLPSDRFSAERPEGSISTLTIQRTEQRDSAMYRCASSLRVGNEQYFGPGTRLTVT.